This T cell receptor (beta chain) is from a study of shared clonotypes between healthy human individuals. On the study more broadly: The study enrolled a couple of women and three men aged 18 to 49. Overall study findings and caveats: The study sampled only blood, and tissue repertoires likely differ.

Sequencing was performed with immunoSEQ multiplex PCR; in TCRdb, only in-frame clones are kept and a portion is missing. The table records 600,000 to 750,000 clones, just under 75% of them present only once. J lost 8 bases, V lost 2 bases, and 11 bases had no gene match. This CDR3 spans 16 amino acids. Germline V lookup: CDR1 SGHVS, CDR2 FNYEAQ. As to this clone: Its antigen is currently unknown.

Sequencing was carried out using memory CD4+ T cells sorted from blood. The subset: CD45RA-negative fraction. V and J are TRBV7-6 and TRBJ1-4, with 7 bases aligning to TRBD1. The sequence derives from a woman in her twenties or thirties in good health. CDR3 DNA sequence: TGTGCCAGCAGCTTAAGGCGGGAGGGGGCAGACGAAAAACTGTTTTTT. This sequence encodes CASSLRREGADEKLFF.